These 20 T cell receptor beta chains were sequenced from one sample in a study of blood T cells in healthy people across ages. The authors ran a second PCR of 7 to 11 cycles using a sample-barcoded 5' primer and a J-beta primer mix. TCRdb fed the 5' RACE reads into MiXCR, producing one record per CDR3 protein. The table shows about 970,000 distinct CDR3 sequences, with approximately 50% occurring only once. Sequenced sample: blood. These receptors came from a woman between 55 and 75 years old in good health.

The J gene is TRBJ1-2, the V gene TRBV4-3; 7 nucleotides line up with TRBD1. The CDR3 has 15 amino acids. CDR1 is LGHNA and CDR2 is YSLEER in the germline V gene. The trim removed 1 base at V and 4 bases at J, leaving 6 bases unmatched. The DNA of the CDR3 is TGCGCCAGCAGCCAAGGGACAGGAGTCATCTATGGCTACACCTTC. It yields the protein CASSQGTGVIYGYTF.

The genes are TRBV6-1 and TRBJ2-7; D unresolved. The CDR3 is 15 residues long. The V and J ends lost 0 bases and 4 bases respectively, with 13 bases between them. CDR1 is MNHNS and CDR2 is SASEGT in the germline V gene. The chain's CDR3 is CASSEAAFVGYEQYF. In DNA form, the CDR3 reads TGTGCCAGCAGTGAAGCGGCGTTCGTAGGGTACGAGCAGTACTTC.

The rearrangement uses TRBV5-1 and TRBJ2-1; 10 bases agree with TRBD1. The CDR3 is 16 residues long. The germline gives CDR1 SGHRS, CDR2 YFSETQ. After removal of 3 bases from V and 5 bases from J, the junction contained 8 bases not matched to a gene. The DNA of the CDR3 is TGCGCCAGCAGCTCAGGGGACAGGGGTAGGGACAATGAGCAGTTCTTC. Protein sequence: CASSSGDRGRDNEQFF.

This chain links TRBV4-1 with TRBJ1-5; D uncertain. The germline V and J ends were trimmed by 1 base and 7 bases, with 11 bases remaining between them. Germline-derived CDR1 and CDR2 are MGHRA and YSYEKL. The length of the CDR3 is 14 residues. CDR3 loop: CASSQAPDGQPQHF. CDR3 DNA sequence: TGCGCCAGCAGCCAAGCCCCCGACGGGCAGCCCCAGCATTTT.

This chain connects TRBV3-1 to TRBJ1-1; D call uncertain. CDR1 and CDR2 from the germline V gene are LGHDT and YNNKEL (reference sequence). Trimming pared 0 bases from V and 3 bases from J, leaving 5 bases between. The CDR3 has 13 residues. CDR3 residues: CASSQDPDTEAFF. The CDR3 DNA reads TGTGCCAGCAGCCAAGATCCTGACACTGAAGCTTTCTTT.

This clonotype was seen a single time. V and J are TRBV2 and TRBJ1-1; D not resolved. The CDR3 has 15 residues. CDR1 is SNHLY, CDR2 FYNNEI, per germline. The V end lost 7 bases, the J end lost 0 bases, and 15 bases lay between the germline ends. The CDR3 sequence: CASTGDRNLNTEAFF. The CDR3 bases are TGTGCCAGCACCGGAGATCGGAACCTGAACACTGAAGCTTTCTTT.

This clonotype was observed a few times. This sequence joins TRBV4-3 and TRBJ1-5; the match to TRBD1 covers 7 bases. Germline V gives CDR1 LGHNA, CDR2 YSLEER. Trimming removed 0 bases from V and 4 bases from J; junction bases left unmatched: 3. The CDR3 extends over 15 amino acids. CDR3 DNA sequence: TGCGCCAGCAGCCAAGATACAGGGGAGAATCAGCCCCAGCATTTT. Translating gives CASSQDTGENQPQHF.

The V and J genes are TRBV14 and TRBJ2-7; 7 bases line up with TRBD2. After removal of 5 bases from V and 2 bases from J, the junction contained 9 bases not matched to a gene. CDR1 SGHDN and CDR2 FVKESK come from the germline V gene. The CDR3 length is 15 residues. In DNA form, the CDR3 reads TGTGCCAGCAGCTGGGCCGGGACTATGACCTACGAGCAGTACTTC. Its translation: CASSWAGTMTYEQYF.

The genes are TRBV12-3 or TRBV12-4 and TRBJ1-6; weak D call: TRBD1 (5 bases). This CDR3 region has 16 residues. V shed 7 bases and J shed 4 bases, with 17 bases lying between them. The CDR3 DNA is TGTGCCAGCAAACACGGAGGAGGGGCGTATAATTCACCCCTCCACTTT. Translated: CASKHGGGAYNSPLHF.

This clonotype was detected a few times. The chain links TRBV12-3 or TRBV12-4 to TRBJ2-3; maybe TRBD2 (6 bases). The length of the CDR3 is 14 residues. The V and J ends lost 4 bases and 1 base respectively, with 9 bases between them. The CDR3: CASSSGVGTDTQYF. Written as DNA, the CDR3 is TGTGCCAGCAGTTCGGGAGTCGGCACAGATACGCAGTATTTT.

This chain connects TRBV5-1 to TRBJ2-5; 8 bases fit TRBD1. The CDR3 length is 17 residues. V gave up 0 bases and J gave up 5 bases; unmatched junction bases: 12. CDR1 and CDR2 (germline): SGHRS, YFSETQ. CDR3: CASSLGLQGVARETQYF. The CDR3 DNA is TGCGCCAGCAGCTTGGGACTACAGGGGGTGGCGCGGGAGACCCAGTACTTC.

This clonotype was detected a few times. The rearrangement joins TRBV20-1 to TRBJ2-5; D is undetermined. The assigned J gene may be wrong: the sequence end matches TRBJ2-7 better. Germline lookup yields CDR1 DFQATT and CDR2 SNEGSKA (reference sequence). The CDR3 is 11 amino acids. The CDR3 nucleotides are TGCAGTGCTAGACCTGGGGACGAGCAGTACTTC. Its translation is CSARPGDEQYF.

The chain is built from TRBV25-1 and TRBJ2-1; 8 bases are shared with TRBD1. Germline V gene sequence: CDR1 MGHDK, CDR2 SYGVNS. V lost 1 base to trimming and J lost 2 bases; unmatched junction nucleotides: 7. The CDR3 extends over 17 amino acids. The DNA of the CDR3 is TGTGCCAGCAGTGAATTAGGGGGACAGGCGACCTACAATGAGCAGTTCTTC. Its translation: CASSELGGQATYNEQFF.

This clonotype was seen many times. CDR3 amino acids: CASSQRTVSYEQYF. Here the CDR3 DNA reads TGTGCCAGCAGCCAACGGACAGTCTCCTACGAGCAGTACTTC. The chain uses TRBV4-2 and TRBJ2-7; weak D call: TRBD1 (6 bases). The germline V and J ends were trimmed by 2 bases and 0 bases, with 8 bases remaining between them. This CDR3 is 14 amino acids long. Germline CDR1 is LGHNA and CDR2 is YNFKEQ.

This clonotype was seen just once. V is TRBV27 and J is TRBJ1-1; tentative D call: TRBD1 (5 bases). The ends were cut back, 2 bases at V and 8 bases at J, with 27 bases in the middle. Germline lookup yields CDR1 MNHEY and CDR2 SMNVEV (reference sequence). The CDR3 totals 18 residues. The CDR3 here is CASSLNGEDNPWSTEAFF. For the CDR3, the DNA is TGTGCCAGCAGTTTAAACGGCGAGGACAATCCATGGAGCACCGAAGCTTTCTTT.

The genes are TRBV28 and TRBJ2-7; 10 bases line up with TRBD2. The V gene end was trimmed by 5 bases and the J gene end by 7 bases; junction bases not matched to a gene: 11. Per the germline V gene, CDR1 is MDHEN and CDR2 is SYDVKM. The CDR3 runs 15 residues. CDR3 in DNA: TGTGCCAGCAGTACCCCGGGACTAGCGATCTATGAGCAGTACTTC. Its translation is CASSTPGLAIYEQYF.

This chain uses TRBV5-4 with TRBJ2-7; TRBD1 is a possible D gene (6 bases). Germline V CDR1 and CDR2: SGHNT, YYREEE (reference sequence). This CDR3 contains 15 residues. V was pared by 0 bases and J by 3 bases, with 13 bases between. CDR3 loop: CASSLGAGVLYEQYF. As DNA, the CDR3 is TGTGCCAGCAGCTTGGGTGCAGGGGTCCTCTACGAGCAGTACTTC.

This chain connects TRBV6-5 to TRBJ1-5; D gene unclear. V was clipped by 0 bases and J by 5 bases, with 5 bases between them. The germline CDR1 and CDR2 sequences are MNHEY and SVGAGI. This CDR3 region has 13 residues. The CDR3 spells CASSYSIYQPQHF. The CDR3 DNA follows: TGTGCCAGCAGTTACTCGATTTATCAGCCCCAGCATTTT.

The CDR3 reads CASSPLGSSGRGRTDTQYF. The CDR3 DNA reads as TGTGCCAGCAGTCCCCTTGGGTCTAGCGGGAGGGGGCGCACAGATACGCAGTATTTT. The chain recombines TRBV28 with TRBJ2-3, with 12 bases that match TRBD2. Germline V gene data show CDR1 as MDHEN and CDR2 as SYDVKM. The CDR3 loop spans 19 amino acids. V dropped 5 bases and J dropped 1; count of bases not matched to a gene: 13.

The CDR3 DNA follows: TGCAGCGTCGTTCCCATGGGGACAGCAAAAAATGAGCAGTACTTC. Protein product: CSVVPMGTAKNEQYF. The chain is built from TRBV29-1 and TRBJ2-7; the match to TRBD1 covers 7 bases. The trim removed 6 bases at V and 7 bases at J, leaving 18 bases unmatched. In germline, CDR1 is SQVTM, CDR2 ANQGSEA. The CDR3 is 15 residues long.